This entry lists 22 T cell receptor beta chains sequenced from one sample in a study of blood T cells in healthy people across ages. Alongside a J-beta primer mix, a sample-barcoded 5' primer served in a second PCR lasting roughly 7 to 11 cycles. TCRdb called the 5' RACE reads again in MiXCR, with one record for every CDR3 protein. The sample has hundreds of thousands of distinct CDR3 sequences; 45% to 50% are singletons. Specimen: blood. Receptor source: a woman in her fifties or sixties in good health.

The chain employs TRBV7-2 and TRBJ1-2, with D unresolved. This CDR3 has 12 residues. V lost 1 base, J lost 9 bases, and 9 bases lay in between. Germline V gene lookup returns CDR1 SGHTA and CDR2 FQGNSA. The CDR3 spells CASSLVGESYTF. As DNA, the CDR3 is TGTGCCAGCAGCTTAGTTGGGGAGAGCTACACCTTC.

This clonotype was found a few times. The chain uses TRBV5-1 and TRBJ1-1, with a possible D match to TRBD1 (6 bases). V was shortened by 2 bases and J by 6 bases, with 14 bases between the two germline ends. The CDR3 has 14 amino acids. In germline, CDR1 is SGHRS, CDR2 YFSETQ. CDR3 sequence reads: CASSFGQGSAEAFF. The CDR3 nucleotides read TGCGCCAGCAGCTTCGGGCAGGGGAGCGCTGAAGCTTTCTTT.

In the case of this clonotype: Germline is not matched at one junction end, which may reflect a read error. The CDR3 region has the DNA TGTTCCAGCAGCTTGGTCGTCTACGAGCAGTACTTC. Its translation: CSSSLVVYEQYF. This sequence joins TRBV7-9 and TRBJ2-7; D is unresolved. This CDR3 comprises 12 residues. Germline-derived CDR1 and CDR2 are SEHNR and FQNEAQ (reference sequence).

The chain recombines TRBV15 with TRBJ2-7; the match to TRBD1 covers 7 bases. The J segment lost 7 bases and the V segment lost 3 bases, leaving 6 bases of the junction unmatched. The CDR3 spans 13 residues. Germline CDR1 is LNHNV and CDR2 is YYDKDF (reference sequence). In DNA, the CDR3 is TGTGCCACCAGCAGGCCGGACAGGCTTGAGCAGTACTTC. Translated: CATSRPDRLEQYF.

This clonotype was counted only a few times. This rearrangement joins TRBV2 to TRBJ2-7, with D perhaps TRBD2 (7 bases). Germline V gene sequence: CDR1 SNHLY, CDR2 FYNNEI. Trimming cost V 6 bases and J 2 bases, with 14 bases left between them. The CDR3 spans 14 residues. CDR3 in DNA: TGTGCCAGCAGCAGGGAGGGGGTAACCTACGAGCAGTACTTC. Translated, it gives CASSREGVTYEQYF.

This sequence joins TRBV7-2 and TRBJ1-5; TRBD1 matches at 8 bases. Trimming at V came to 5 bases and at J to 10 bases, leaving 4 bases not matched to a gene. Germline V gene sequence: CDR1 SGHTA, CDR2 FQGNSA. CDR3 size: 12 residues. The CDR3 region has the DNA TGTGCCAGCAGCCCCGACAGGGGACCCCAGCATTTT. Encoded protein: CASSPDRGPQHF.

The V and J genes are TRBV9 and TRBJ2-3; 8 bases are shared with TRBD2. The CDR3 is 17 residues long. V was pared by 4 bases and J by 2 bases, with 12 bases of the junction left unmatched. The germline gives CDR1 SGDLS, CDR2 YYNGEE. Here the CDR3 reads CASSPHSGTAVTDTQYF. CDR3 DNA sequence: TGTGCCAGCAGCCCCCATAGCGGGACCGCCGTCACAGATACGCAGTATTTT.

For the CDR3, the DNA is TGCAGCGCGCCCCTAGGCACAGATACGCAGTATTTT. The encoded protein is CSAPLGTDTQYF. This chain links TRBV20-1 with TRBJ2-3; no definite D call. Germline CDR1 DFQATT, CDR2 SNEGSKA (reference sequence). The CDR3 length is 12 residues.

This clonotype has a handful of counts. This sequence joins TRBV6-5 and TRBJ1-2; maybe TRBD1 (6 bases). The CDR3 length is 17 residues. With 3 bases removed from V and 3 bases from J, the gap between germline ends came to 20 bases. Germline CDR1 reads MNHEY; CDR2 reads SVGAGI. CDR3 DNA: TGTGCCAGCAGTTATTTCTACTCCCGACAGGACGACTATGGCTACACCTTC. Translating it yields CASSYFYSRQDDYGYTF.

Only a few counts were recorded for this clonotype. CDR3 in DNA: TGTGCCAGCAGCCAGGCAGGGGCTGGCACTGAAGCTTTCTTT. Encoded protein: CASSQAGAGTEAFF. This chain connects TRBV3-1 to TRBJ1-1, with D perhaps matching TRBD1 (6 bases). Germline V gene lookup returns CDR1 LGHDT and CDR2 YNNKEL (reference sequence). V was pared by 3 bases and J by 4 bases, with 12 bases between. This CDR3 spans 14 amino acids.

V and J are TRBV5-1 and TRBJ2-7; D unclear. Between the trimmed V and J ends, which lost 1 base and 0 bases, there was a span of 8 bases. Germline-derived CDR1 and CDR2 are SGHRS and YFSETQ. CDR3 length: 14 residues. The CDR3 bases are TGCGCCAGCAGCTTGCCAGCTAGCTCCTACGAGCAGTACTTC. Amino acid sequence: CASSLPASSYEQYF.

V and J are TRBV30 and TRBJ2-1; 9 nucleotides align to TRBD1. The CDR3 is made up of 14 amino acids. The trim removed 5 bases at V and 7 bases at J, leaving 9 bases unmatched. Germline V gene sequence: CDR1 GTSNPN, CDR2 SVGIG (reference sequence). The CDR3 loop reads CAWAVGTGRNEQFF. The DNA of the CDR3 is TGTGCCTGGGCCGTGGGGACAGGGAGGAATGAGCAGTTCTTC.

In the case of this clonotype: The junction departs from germline at one end; a sequencing error may be responsible. The V call is TRBV4-3, the J call TRBJ2-1; 9 nucleotides line up with TRBD1. The V gene's germline CDR1 is LGHNA and CDR2 YSLEER. This CDR3 region has 15 residues. In DNA form, the CDR3 reads TGCGCCGGCAGCCAAGATGGGACAGGGAATAATGAGCAGTTCTTC. Encoded protein: CAGSQDGTGNNEQFF.

The chain carries TRBV2 and TRBJ2-1, with D tentatively TRBD1 (8 bases). The CDR3 is made up of 15 amino acids. Germline values: CDR1 SNHLY, CDR2 FYNNEI. Trimming stripped 5 bases from V and 6 bases from J, with 17 bases between. CDR3 in amino acids: CASSSGTGGSNEQFF. CDR3 nucleotide sequence: TGTGCCAGCAGTAGCGGGACAGGAGGTTCCAATGAGCAGTTCTTC. Drawing the rest from reference TRBV2 and TRBJ2-1, the complete variable domain is EPEVTQTPSHQVTQMGQEVILRCVPISNHLYFYWYRQILGQKVEFLVSFYNNEISEKSEIFDDQFSVERPDGSNFTLKIRSTKLEDSAMYFCASSSGTGGSNEQFFGPGTRLTVL.

The CDR3 loop is CASSHSQMGEQYF. DNA of the CDR3: TGCGCCAGCAGCCATAGCCAGATGGGCGAGCAGTACTTC. This rearrangement joins TRBV4-3 to TRBJ2-4; D call uncertain. Near its end, the DNA agrees better with TRBJ2-7, so the J call may be wrong. This CDR3 contains 13 residues. The germline gives CDR1 LGHNA, CDR2 YSLEER.

This clonotype was picked up a small number of times. This sequence joins TRBV6-2 or TRBV6-3 and TRBJ1-2; 7 nucleotides agree with TRBD1. The CDR3 covers 17 residues. Unmatched junction bases numbered 13, after V lost 2 bases and J lost 4 bases. CDR1 is MNHEY, CDR2 SVGEGT, per germline. CDR3 sequence reads: CASSYSGTADSTYGYTF. In nucleotides, the CDR3 is TGTGCCAGCAGTTACAGCGGGACAGCGGACTCCACCTATGGCTACACCTTC.

This clonotype showed up just once. A much larger clone differs by one base, so this may be a read error. CDR3: CAGSLVRVGTDTQYF. CDR3 coding DNA: TGTGCCGGCAGCTTGGTGCGGGTGGGCACAGATACGCAGTATTTT. The chain is built from TRBV7-2 and TRBJ2-3, with a possible D match to TRBD2 (5 bases). The CDR3 length is 15 residues. Germline lookup yields CDR1 SGHTA and CDR2 FQGNSA.

This clonotype was seen only a few times. At one end, the junction sequence differs from germline, possibly due to a read error. The rearrangement links TRBV6-5 to TRBJ2-1; no definite D call. The CDR3 is 16 residues long. Germline CDR1 and CDR2: MNHEY and SVGAGI. CDR3 loop: CASSNSAGASYNEQFF. The CDR3 nucleotides read TGTGCCAGCAGTAACTCAGCAGGAGCCTCCTACAATGAGCAGTTCTTC.

The chain employs TRBV30 and TRBJ1-1; D not resolved. CDR3 length: 11 residues. In germline, CDR1 is GTSNPN, CDR2 SVGIG (reference sequence). V shed 4 bases and J shed 7 bases, with 10 bases lying between them. DNA of the CDR3: TGTGCCTGGATCGGCGGGTTTGAAGCTTTCTTT. It yields the protein CAWIGGFEAFF.

This clonotype has only a few counts. The chain employs TRBV4-3 and TRBJ2-1, with TRBD2 matching 11 bases. Unmatched junction bases numbered 9, after V lost 0 bases and J lost 2 bases. Germline V lookup: CDR1 LGHNA, CDR2 YSLEER. This CDR3 comprises 19 residues. The CDR3 region is CASSQELGLAGNTYNEQFF. For the CDR3, the DNA is TGCGCCAGCAGCCAAGAACTTGGACTAGCGGGCAACACCTACAATGAGCAGTTCTTC.

V is TRBV25-1 and J is TRBJ2-7; 7 nucleotides align to TRBD2. Per germline, CDR1 MGHDK and CDR2 SYGVNS. The V segment lost 1 base and the J segment 2 bases; nucleotides outside the gene matches: 2. CDR3 length: 14 amino acids. The CDR3 protein is CASSEWGGTYEQYF. DNA for the CDR3: TGTGCCAGCAGTGAATGGGGGGGGACCTACGAGCAGTACTTC.

J is TRBJ1-4 and V is TRBV14, with D tentatively TRBD1 (5 bases). The CDR3 covers 16 residues. Trimming took 0 bases from V and 4 from J, leaving 12 bases between them. Germline V CDR1 and CDR2: SGHDN, FVKESK. The CDR3 DNA reads as TGTGCCAGCAGCCAAGAGACCGGGACGATTAATGAAAAACTGTTTTTT. Translated, it gives CASSQETGTINEKLFF.